The 2 T cell receptor beta chains given below trace back to one sample, sequenced in a study of T cell responses to AZD1222 COVID-19 vaccine. Repertoires were generated with immunoSEQ multiplex PCR, while TCRdb's copy carries only in-frame clones and drops some. The sample has some 92,000 clones; under 95% are singletons. Here the sequenced sample was peripheral blood, taken on day 0 of MenACWY control vaccination. The origin of the receptors is an adult in good health.

Note on this clone: A read error may produce the germline difference seen at one junction end. V gene TRBV28 combines with J gene TRBJ1-4; no clear D. Germline CDR1 is MDHEN and CDR2 is SYDVKM. The CDR3 has 12 residues. In DNA, the CDR3 is TGTGCCAGCAGTTTAGGGAATGGAAAACTGTTTTTT. It codes for CASSLGNGKLFF. Full variable domain (rest looked up from reference TRBV28 and TRBJ1-4): DVKVTQSSRYLVKRTGEKVFLECVQDMDHENMFWYRQDPGLGLRLIYFSYDVKMKEKGDIPEGYSVSREKKERFSLILESASTNQTSMYLCASSLGNGKLFFGSGTQLSVL.

This clone was seen a few times. J is TRBJ1-1 and V is TRBV28; D perhaps matches TRBD1 (5 bases). CDR3 size: 15 residues. CDR1 MDHEN and CDR2 SYDVKM come from the germline V gene. The V end was cut by 2 bases, the J end by 5 bases, with 15 bases between. The CDR3 loop is CASSLGAGMETEAFF. CDR3 DNA: TGTGCCAGCAGTTTAGGGGCAGGGATGGAAACTGAAGCTTTCTTT.